This is a list of T cell receptor beta chains from one sample in a study of shared clonotypes between healthy human individuals. Sequenced by immunoSEQ multiplex PCR; TCRdb stores in-frame clones only, minus some. This table holds over 2 million clones, approximately 94% found once. Input material: naive CD8+ T cells sorted from blood. The receptors stem from a man in his late teens or twenties in good health. Both conserved end residues are part of each CDR3. D genes are given only for firm matches. Size tells how often a clone was seen (once, few, many) or the class of an expanded clone, and some rows leave it out.

-	TRBD1	TRBV27	TRBJ1-6	CASSYRTGRESPLHF	TGTGCCAGCAGTTACCGGACAGGGAGGGAATCACCCCTCCACTTT
-	TRBD2	TRBV7-9	TRBJ2-2	CASNRKLAGEVVGELFF	TGTGCCAGCAACCGTAAACTAGCGGGAGAAGTAGTCGGGGAGCTGTTTTTT
-	-	TRBV6-1	TRBJ2-5	CASSETLGETQYF	TGTGCCAGCAGTGAGACATTAGGGGAGACCCAGTACTTC
-	-	TRBV5-8	TRBJ2-7	CASSLRYVDYEQYF	TGTGCCAGCAGCTTAAGATACGTGGACTACGAGCAGTACTTC
-	-	TRBV25-1	TRBJ2-7	CASSETGEGGYEQYF	TGTGCCAGCAGTGAAACCGGGGAAGGAGGGTACGAGCAGTACTTC
-	-	TRBV5-4	TRBJ1-1	CASSDGGDTEAFF	TGTGCCAGCAGCGATGGGGGGGACACTGAAGCTTTCTTT
-	-	TRBV20-1	TRBJ1-1	CSAGDEAFF	TGCAGTGCTGGTGACGAAGCTTTCTTT
once	-	TRBV11-2	TRBJ1-2	CASSPSGPPADYGYTF	TGTGCCAGCAGCCCTTCGGGCCCACCCGCGGACTATGGCTACACCTTC
-	-	TRBV4-3	TRBJ2-5	CASSQGLRSQETQYF	TGCGCCAGCAGCCAGGGCCTACGCTCCCAAGAGACCCAGTACTTC
-	-	TRBV27	TRBJ2-2	CASSLSFGTNTGELFF	TGTGCCAGCAGTTTATCTTTTGGGACCAACACCGGGGAGCTGTTTTTT
-	-	TRBV7-9	TRBJ1-3	CASSLSVGGDTIYF	TGTGCCAGCAGCCTTTCTGTGGGGGGAGACACCATATATTTT
-	-	TRBV7-7	TRBJ2-1	CASSPKSGPYNNEQFF	TGTGCTAGCAGCCCTAAGTCAGGTCCATACAACAATGAGCAGTTCTTC
-	-	TRBV4-1	TRBJ2-3	CASSQAGSTDTQYF	TGCGCCAGCAGCCAAGCGGGGTCCACAGATACGCAGTATTTT
-	-	TRBV11-2	TRBJ2-1	CASLDANEQFF	TGTGCCAGCCTCGACGCCAATGAGCAGTTCTTC
once	-	TRBV7-2	TRBJ2-3	CASSLDAASTDTQYF	TGTGCCAGCAGCTTAGACGCCGCGTCCACAGATACGCAGTATTTT
-	TRBD1	TRBV10-3	TRBJ2-7	CANSGTGNNYEQYF	TGTGCCAATTCCGGGACAGGGAACAACTACGAGCAGTACTTC
-	-	TRBV6-1	TRBJ2-7	CASSEWDEGPGEQYF	TGTGCCAGCAGTGAATGGGATGAGGGGCCGGGCGAGCAGTACTTC
-	TRBD1	TRBV18	TRBJ2-3	CASSPGTGATDTQYF	TGTGCCAGCTCACCCGGGACAGGGGCCACAGATACGCAGTATTTT
-	-	TRBV6-1	TRBJ2-7	CASIHGQTYEQYF	TGTGCCAGCATACACGGGCAGACCTACGAGCAGTACTTC
-	TRBD2	TRBV11-2	TRBJ2-1	CASSLIGGGYNEQFF	TGTGCCAGCAGCTTAATCGGCGGGGGGTACAATGAGCAGTTCTTC
once	-	TRBV5-1	TRBJ2-7	CASSSMTGVAIEQYF	TGCGCCAGCAGCTCCATGACCGGGGTCGCGATCGAGCAGTACTTC
once	-	TRBV27	TRBJ2-1	CASSVSGSIGEQFF	TGTGCCAGCAGTGTCTCCGGGAGCATAGGAGAGCAGTTCTTC
-	-	TRBV5-4	TRBJ1-1	CASSFFGGGTEAFF	TGTGCCAGCAGCTTTTTCGGTGGGGGAACTGAAGCTTTCTTT